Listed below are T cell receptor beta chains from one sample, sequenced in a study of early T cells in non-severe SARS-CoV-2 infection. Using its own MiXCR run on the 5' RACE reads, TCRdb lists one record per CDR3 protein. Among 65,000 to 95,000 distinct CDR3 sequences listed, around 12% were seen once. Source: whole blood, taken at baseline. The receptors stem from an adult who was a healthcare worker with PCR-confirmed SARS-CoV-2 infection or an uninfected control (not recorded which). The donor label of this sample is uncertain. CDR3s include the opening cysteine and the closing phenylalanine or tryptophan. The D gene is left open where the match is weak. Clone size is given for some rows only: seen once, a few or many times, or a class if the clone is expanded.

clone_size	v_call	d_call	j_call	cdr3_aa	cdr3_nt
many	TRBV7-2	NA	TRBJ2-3	CASSLGRRGPGGTQYF	TGTGCCAGCAGCTTAGGTCGGCGGGGGCCGGGAGGTACGCAGTATTTT
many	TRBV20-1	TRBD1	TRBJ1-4	CSAKSPGQGGEKLFF	TGCAGTGCCAAATCCCCGGGACAGGGGGGAGAAAAACTGTTTTTT
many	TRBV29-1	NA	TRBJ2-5	CSVGHSETQYF	TGCAGCGTTGGACATTCAGAGACCCAGTACTTC
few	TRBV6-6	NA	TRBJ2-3	CASHVRGQSGVPGTDTQYF	TGTGCCAGCCATGTGAGGGGGCAGAGCGGGGTCCCTGGTACAGATACGCAGTATTTT
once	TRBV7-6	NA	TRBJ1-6	CASSPRPNPNSPLHF	TGTGCCAGCAGCCCCCGGCCCAATCCTAATTCACCCCTCCACTTT
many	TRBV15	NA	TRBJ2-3	CATSSLAGNTQYF	TGTGCCACCAGCTCTCTGGCAGGCAATACGCAGTATTTT
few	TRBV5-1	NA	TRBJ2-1	CASSLATLGEGNEQFF	TGCGCCAGCAGCCTGGCCACATTGGGGGAAGGCAATGAGCAGTTCTTC
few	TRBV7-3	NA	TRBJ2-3	CASSPLGQSTDTQYF	TGTGCCAGCAGTCCCCTCGGACAGAGCACAGATACGCAGTATTTT
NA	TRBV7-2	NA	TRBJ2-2	CASSYQGPGELFF	TGTGCCAGCAGTTATCAGGGACCCGGGGAGCTGTTTTTT
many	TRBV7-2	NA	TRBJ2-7	CASSYSLLATYEQYF	TGTGCCAGCAGCTACTCCTTGTTGGCCACCTACGAGCAGTACTTC
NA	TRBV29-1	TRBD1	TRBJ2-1	CSVEPTGQGIYNEQFF	TGCAGCGTTGAACCCACGGGACAGGGGATTTACAATGAGCAGTTCTTC
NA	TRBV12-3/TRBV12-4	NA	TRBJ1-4	CASSLVKAPTDGKLFF	TGTGCCAGCAGTTTAGTAAAGGCACCCACCGACGGAAAACTGTTTTTT
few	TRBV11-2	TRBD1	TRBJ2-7	CASRDGTGTGRHEQYF	TGTGCCAGCAGAGACGGGACCGGGACAGGGCGCCACGAGCAGTACTTC
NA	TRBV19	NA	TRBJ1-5	CASNRYKGPQHF	TGTGCCAGCAACAGATACAAGGGGCCCCAGCATTTT
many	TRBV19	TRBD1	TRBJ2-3	CASSTSGTVGVTDTQYF	TGTGCCAGTAGTACGTCCGGGACAGTGGGAGTCACAGATACGCAGTATTTT
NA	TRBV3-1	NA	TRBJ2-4	CASSQGGSPRQNIQYF	TGTGCCAGCAGCCAAGGAGGATCGCCACGACAAAACATTCAGTACTTC
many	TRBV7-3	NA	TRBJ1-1	CASSLMGGSVTEAFF	TGTGCCAGCAGCTTAATGGGGGGAAGTGTAACTGAAGCTTTCTTT
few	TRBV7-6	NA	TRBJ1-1	CASSLYTGQNTEAFF	TGTGCCAGCAGCTTATATACAGGGCAGAACACTGAAGCTTTCTTT
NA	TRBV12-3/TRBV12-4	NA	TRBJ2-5	CASSLEGYSQTQYF	TGTGCCAGCAGTTTGGAAGGGTACTCCCAGACCCAGTACTTC
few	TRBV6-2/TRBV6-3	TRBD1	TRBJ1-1	CASSERTGTNTEAFF	TGTGCCAGCAGTGAACGGACAGGGACGAACACTGAAGCTTTCTTT
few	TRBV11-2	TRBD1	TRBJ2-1	CASSLRETGYYNEQFF	TGTGCCAGCAGCTTAAGGGAGACAGGGTATTACAATGAGCAGTTCTTC
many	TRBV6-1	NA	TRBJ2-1	CASSEAPLGSYNEQFF	TGTGCCAGCAGTGAAGCGCCACTAGGCTCCTACAATGAGCAGTTCTTC
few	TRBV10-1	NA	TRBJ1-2	CASSESGSNYGYTF	TGCGCCAGCAGTGAGTCGGGGTCTAACTATGGCTACACCTTC
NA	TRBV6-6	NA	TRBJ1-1	CASATGPVLAFF	TGTGCCAGCGCCACGGGCCCGGTGTTAGCTTTCTTT
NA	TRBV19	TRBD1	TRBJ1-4	CASSIDLSHRQGLFF	TGTGCCAGTAGTATCGACCTCTCCCACAGACAGGGTCTGTTTTTT
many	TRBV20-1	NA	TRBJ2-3	CSARDYQEGTDTQYF	TGCAGTGCTAGAGATTACCAAGAAGGCACAGATACGCAGTATTTT
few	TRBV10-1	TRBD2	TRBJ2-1	CASSQAGGMSNEQFF	TGCGCCAGCAGTCAAGCGGGGGGTATGTCCAATGAGCAGTTCTTC
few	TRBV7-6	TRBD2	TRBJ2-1	CASSLAMSGRANNEQFF	TGTGCCAGCAGCTTAGCCATGAGCGGGAGGGCCAACAATGAGCAGTTCTTC
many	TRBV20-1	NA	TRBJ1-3	CSAKSPSGNTIYF	TGCAGTGCTAAATCACCCTCTGGAAACACCATATATTTT
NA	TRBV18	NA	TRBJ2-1	CASSPISFLGYNEQFF	TGTGCCAGCTCACCAATAAGTTTCCTCGGCTACAATGAGCAGTTCTTC
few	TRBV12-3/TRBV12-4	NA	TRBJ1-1	CASSFKGSLAAGTEAFF	TGTGCCAGCAGTTTTAAAGGGTCCTTGGCGGCTGGCACTGAAGCTTTCTTT
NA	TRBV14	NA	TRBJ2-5	CASSQFQTQYF	TGTGCCAGCAGCCAATTTCAGACCCAGTACTTC
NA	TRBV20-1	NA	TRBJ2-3	CSAWLPPDTQYF	TGCAGTGCCTGGCTCCCCCCAGATACGCAGTATTTT
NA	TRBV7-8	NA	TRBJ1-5	CASSLVLGPNQPQHF	TGTGCCAGCAGCTTAGTGTTGGGCCCTAATCAGCCCCAGCATTTT
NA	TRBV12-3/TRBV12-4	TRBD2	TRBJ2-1	CASSLPPDGEGKFF	TGTGCCAGCAGTTTACCCCCTGACGGGGAGGGGAAGTTCTTC
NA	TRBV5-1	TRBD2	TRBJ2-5	CASSLGLAVTQETQYF	TGCGCCAGCAGCTTAGGGCTAGCGGTCACCCAAGAGACCCAGTACTTC
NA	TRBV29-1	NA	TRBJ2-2	CSVGRTTGELFF	TGCAGCGTGGGGCGTACCACCGGGGAGCTGTTTTTT
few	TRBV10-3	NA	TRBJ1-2	CAISDNSEHGYTF	TGTGCCATCAGTGATAACAGTGAGCATGGCTACACCTTC
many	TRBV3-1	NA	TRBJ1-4	CASSQLVRGEKLFF	TGTGCCAGCAGCCAGCTCGTACGAGGTGAAAAACTGTTTTTT
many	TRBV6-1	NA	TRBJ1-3	CASRPGGNSGNTIYF	TGTGCCAGCCGCCCTGGGGGTAACTCTGGAAACACCATATATTTT
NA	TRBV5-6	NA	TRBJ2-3	CASSFNYRDTQYF	TGTGCCAGCAGCTTTAACTATCGGGATACGCAGTATTTT
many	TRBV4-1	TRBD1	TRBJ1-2	CASSQGLRGGNGYTF	TGCGCCAGCAGCCAGGGCCTCAGGGGGGGGAATGGCTACACCTTC
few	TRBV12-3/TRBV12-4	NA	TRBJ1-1	CASGFKNTEAFF	TGTGCCAGCGGATTTAAGAACACTGAAGCTTTCTTT
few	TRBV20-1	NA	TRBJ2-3	CSAGQTSDGTDTQYF	TGCAGTGCTGGTCAGACTAGTGATGGCACAGATACGCAGTATTTT
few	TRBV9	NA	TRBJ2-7	CASSVGEVSYEQYF	TGTGCCAGCAGCGTAGGCGAAGTATCCTACGAGCAGTACTTC
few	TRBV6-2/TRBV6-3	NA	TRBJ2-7	CASTPPTVPYEQYF	TGTGCCAGCACCCCACCAACAGTACCCTACGAGCAGTACTTC
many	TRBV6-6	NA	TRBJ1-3	CASSYSSNTIYF	TGTGCCAGCAGTTACTCCTCCAACACCATATATTTT
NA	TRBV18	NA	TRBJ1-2	CASSPTLNRARYGYTF	TGTGCCAGCTCACCAACCCTCAATCGGGCCCGCTATGGCTACACCTTC
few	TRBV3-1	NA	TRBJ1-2	CASSPRDSYYGYTF	TGTGCCAGCAGCCCAAGGGACTCCTATTATGGCTACACCTTC
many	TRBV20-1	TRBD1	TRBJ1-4	CSAREGQGTEKLFF	TGCAGTGCTAGAGAGGGACAGGGGACTGAAAAACTGTTTTTT
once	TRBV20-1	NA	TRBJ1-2	CSASNLGDGYTF	TGCAGTGCTAGTAACCTTGGGGATGGCTACACCTTC